The next 2 T cell receptor beta chains were all read from a single sample in a study of CD8+CD57+ T cells in acquired aplastic anemia. Template material for TCR beta VDJ and CDR3 profiling consisted of genomic DNA. TCRdb recomputed calls from the reads with MiXCR, one row per CDR3 protein. The sample lists roughly 180,000 distinct CDR3 sequences, 63% occurring once. Only patients with CD8+CD57+ cell expansion on flow cytometry were chosen for sequencing. Sequencing was done on a sample of sorted CD4+, CD8+, or CD8+CD57+ T cells (not recorded which) from PBMCs. Every receptor here comes from a human donor with aplastic anemia.

This chain joins TRBV2 and TRBJ1-6; D is possibly TRBD1 (6 bases). The CDR3 covers 14 residues. CDR1 SNHLY and CDR2 FYNNEI come from the germline V gene. V lost 4 bases and J lost 7, with 11 bases in between. The CDR3 DNA follows: TGTGCCAGCAGTGTGAGGGGGACAAATTCACCCCTCCACTTT. Translated, it gives CASSVRGTNSPLHF.

This clonotype appeared many times. The genes are TRBV6-1 and TRBJ2-7; TRBD1 or TRBD2 may be the D gene (5 bases each). Between the trimmed V and J ends, which lost 2 bases and 6 bases, there was a span of 14 bases. Per the germline V gene, CDR1 is MNHNS and CDR2 is SASEGT. The CDR3 consists of 14 residues. The DNA of the CDR3 is TGTGCCAGCAGTGAAATTGAGGGGTGGGCCGAGCAGTACTTC. It codes for CASSEIEGWAEQYF.